This T cell receptor beta chain was sequenced for a study of PD-1 blockade in classical Hodgkin lymphoma. Findings and caveats of the study: The origin of the repertoire differences remains undefined, with disease activity or prior therapy as possible causes. Exclusion was the outcome for patients who began nivolumab under 1 year after ASCT.

All patients relapsed after autologous stem cell transplantation, and brentuximab vedotin exposure varied. The table came from immunoSEQ multiplex PCR; TCRdb's copy has only in-frame clones and leaves some out. Here the sample spans over 14,000 clones, 80% to 90% being singletons. Concerning this clone itself: Its antigen is unknown.

This clonotype was obtained from a human donor with classical Hodgkin lymphoma. The sample was peripheral blood mononuclear cells (PBMCs), taken before the second cycle of nivolumab.

CDR3 sequence reads: CASSILRGVEQFF. CDR3 nucleotides: TGTGCCAGTAGTATCCTTCGGGGGGTGGAGCAGTTCTTC. The V gene is TRBV19, the J gene TRBJ2-1; 7 bases are shared with TRBD2. Germline CDR1 and CDR2: LNHDA and SQIVND (reference sequence). The CDR3 sequence is 13 residues long. With 3 bases clipped from V and 10 bases from J, the junction kept 6 bases outside the gene matches.